The 5 T cell receptor beta chains in this list originate from one sample, sequenced in a study of STAT3 mutations in large granular lymphocyte leukemia. No antigen has been identified for these receptors. Study-level results: In T-cell large granular lymphocyte leukemia, about half of patients showed multiple immunodominant subclonotypes.

Only in-frame clones appear in the TCRdb table, and some are missing; sequencing was by immunoSEQ multiplex PCR. The top ten clones hold 60% to 85% of a sample with about 2,100 clones, less than 70% of them seen once. Specimen: peripheral blood mononuclear cells. The source of these receptors is a man in his fifties or sixties with T-cell large granular lymphocyte leukemia. Some clones in this sample may be carry-over from other donors' samples.

The rearrangement joins TRBV18 to TRBJ2-3, with TRBD2 identical over 8 bases. Germline V lookup: CDR1 KGHSH, CDR2 LQKENI. Germline trimming cut 4 bases from V and 0 bases from J; bases unmatched to any gene: 9. The CDR3 is 17 amino acids. CDR3 nucleotides: TGTGCCAGCTCACGGGGGACTAGGGCTACTAGCACAGATACGCAGTATTTT. Translated: CASSRGTRATSTDTQYF. The variable domain in full, with the rest retrieved from reference TRBV18 and TRBJ2-3, is NAGVMQNPRHLVRRRGQEARLRCSPMKGHSHVYWYRQLPEEGLKFMVYLQKENIIDESGMPKERFSAEFPKEGPSILRIQQVVRGDSAAYFCASSRGTRATSTDTQYFGPGTRLTVL.

This chain links TRBV18 with TRBJ1-6, with 9 bases lining up with TRBD1. Looked up from germline, CDR1 is KGHSH and CDR2 is LQKENI. After removal of 5 bases from V and 9 bases from J, the junction contained 5 bases not matched to a gene. The CDR3 has 14 residues. CDR3 in amino acids: CASSVPGQGSPLHF. As DNA, the CDR3 is TGTGCCAGCTCAGTTCCGGGACAGGGTTCACCCCTCCACTTT. Together with reference TRBV18 and TRBJ1-6, the CDR3 gives the full variable domain: NAGVMQNPRHLVRRRGQEARLRCSPMKGHSHVYWYRQLPEEGLKFMVYLQKENIIDESGMPKERFSAEFPKEGPSILRIQQVVRGDSAAYFCASSVPGQGSPLHFGNGTRLTVT.

Written as DNA, the CDR3 is TGTGCCAGCAGCCACCCCACCCAGGCCTACGAGCAGTACTTC. This sequence encodes CASSHPTQAYEQYF. The gene calls are TRBV5-4 and TRBJ2-7; D unresolved. Trimming left V 4 bases short and J 2 bases short, with 13 bases between. The length of the CDR3 is 14 residues. CDR1 and CDR2 from the germline V gene are SGHNT and YYREEE (reference sequence). The whole variable domain, remainder taken from reference TRBV5-4 and TRBJ2-7, is ETGVTQSPTHLIKTRGQQVTLRCSSQSGHNTVSWYQQALGQGPQFIFQYYREEENGRGNFPPRFSGLQFPNYSSELNVNALELDDSALYLCASSHPTQAYEQYFGPGTRLTVT.

This clone was seen only a few times. Here the CDR3 reads CASSPPGSYEQYF. DNA of the CDR3: TGTGCCAGCAGCCCCCCCGGGAGCTACGAGCAGTACTTC. The V gene is TRBV7-9, the J gene TRBJ2-7; a possible D gene is TRBD2 (6 bases). The V gene lost 5 bases and the J gene lost 3 bases, with 11 bases spanning the gap. CDR1 SEHNR and CDR2 FQNEAQ come from the germline V gene (reference sequence). This CDR3 is 13 amino acids long.

This chain joins TRBV4-2 and TRBJ2-7, with unresolved D. CDR3 length equals 18 residues. Germline values: CDR1 LGHNA, CDR2 YNFKEQ. V was cut by 3 bases and J by 0 bases, with 21 bases left in between. The CDR3 here is CASSQDHAHSQSSYEQYF. In DNA form, the CDR3 reads TGTGCCAGCAGCCAGGATCACGCCCACAGCCAGAGCTCCTACGAGCAGTACTTC.